This T cell receptor (beta chain) was documented in a study of blood T cell repertoires in COVID-19. For the study at large: Researchers got acute and convalescent COVID-19 samples from the United States, Italy and Spain. PBMCs, B-cell-depleted T cells, or T cells provided the cDNA or gDNA that made up the material.

TCRdb's copy holds only in-frame clones and misses some; the assay was immunoSEQ multiplex PCR. Here the sample spans about 130,000 clones, roughly 69% being singletons. J lost 6 bases, V lost 0 bases, and 4 bases had no gene match. Germline V gives CDR1 MGHRA, CDR2 YSYEKL. The length of the CDR3 is 15 residues. This clone appeared many times. The source is a woman in her 70s with acute or convalescent COVID-19. The sample was peripheral blood. V and J are TRBV4-1 and TRBJ2-1; 8 bases are shared with TRBD1. CDR3 loop: CASSQEPQGANEQFF. CDR3 coding DNA: TGCGCCAGCAGCCAAGAACCCCAGGGGGCCAATGAGCAGTTCTTC.